This T cell receptor (beta chain) stems from a study of OX40 agonist ivuxolimab in advanced cancers. At the level of the study: Dose-escalation patients' cancers were hepatocellular carcinoma, melanoma, renal cell or head and neck cancer.

This clone was counted once. Antigen specificity is unknown. Sequencing used immunoSEQ multiplex PCR; TCRdb keeps in-frame clones, though not all of them. The table records around 77,000 clones, around nine tenths of them present only once. Study-level points and caveats: Fewer expanded clones were found on average in CD4+ than in CD8+ T cells.

The sampling schedule covered blood at baseline, cycle 4 day 1, and cycle 7 day 1. The CDR3 extends over 15 amino acids. CDR1 is MNHEY and CDR2 is SVGAGI in the germline V gene. Trimming removed 6 bases at V and 0 bases at J, with 12 bases between. Sample: CD4+ or CD8+ T cells sorted from blood, taken in a trial of the OX40 agonist ivuxolimab. The clonotype was recovered from an adult with an advanced solid tumor such as melanoma, head and neck, liver or kidney cancer. This chain links TRBV6-5 with TRBJ2-1; D perhaps matches TRBD1 (5 bases). The CDR3: CASRPAGYSYNEQFF. For the CDR3, the DNA is TGTGCCAGCAGACCCGCAGGGTACTCCTACAATGAGCAGTTCTTC.